One sample yielded the 16 T cell receptor beta chains listed below, sequenced in a study of T-cell memory formation after mild COVID-19. From the 5' RACE reads, TCRdb called clonotypes with MiXCR, one entry per CDR3 protein. Of 270,000 or so distinct CDR3 sequences in the sample, roughly a sixth were seen once. Sequencing used PBMCs or a T cell subset sorted from them (not recorded which). These TCRs come from a man younger than 35 who had mild COVID-19 (a few samples of this study predate the infection). Cell type and time point are not known.

This clonotype was picked up many times. The chain couples TRBV6-6 to TRBJ2-7; D call uncertain. V gave up 0 bases and J gave up 7 bases, with 4 bases separating them. The CDR3 consists of 11 residues. Germline-derived CDR1 and CDR2 are MNHNY and SVGAGI (reference sequence). CDR3 sequence: CASSYSNEQYV. The CDR3 bases are TGTGCCAGCAGTTACTCGAATGAGCAGTACGTC.

Only a few counts were recorded for this clonotype. The rearrangement uses TRBV12-3 or TRBV12-4 and TRBJ2-3, with unresolved D. The CDR3 spans 13 residues. Deletions cut 3 bases from V and 7 bases from J, with 11 bases between. The CDR3 reads CASSLLGLNTQYF. The CDR3 region has the DNA TGTGCCAGCAGTTTGTTGGGTCTGAATACGCAGTATTTT.

The V and J genes are TRBV6-5 and TRBJ2-7, with D tentatively TRBD2 (6 bases). Trimming cost V 0 bases and J 2 bases, with 11 bases left between them. Germline V CDR1 and CDR2: MNHEY, SVGAGI. This CDR3 contains 15 residues. CDR3 nucleotides: TGTGCCAGCAGTTACTCGACGGAGGGAACCTACGAGCAGTACGTC. Translated: CASSYSTEGTYEQYV.

In this sample, this clonotype turned up a few times. The rearrangement links TRBV4-2 to TRBJ1-2; D is undetermined. This CDR3 is built from 15 residues. V was pared by 4 bases and J by 4 bases, with 16 bases between. CDR1 is LGHNA, CDR2 YNFKEQ, per germline. This chain's CDR3 is CASSPPARAAYGYTF. In DNA, the CDR3 is TGTGCCAGCAGCCCCCCGGCAAGGGCCGCCTATGGCTACACCTTC.

This clonotype was counted between two and nine times. The V and J genes are TRBV4-3 and TRBJ2-3, with D hard to call. The CDR3 contains 15 residues. In germline, CDR1 is LGHNA, CDR2 YSLEER. The V end lost 0 bases, the J end lost 2 bases, and 9 bases lay between the germline ends. Here the CDR3 DNA reads TGCGCCAGCAGCCAAGACAAGCCCCCCACAGATACGCAGTATTTT. It codes for CASSQDKPPTDTQYF.

The chain has TRBV9 and TRBJ2-5; unclear D gene. Germline assignment: CDR1 SGDLS and CDR2 YYNGEE. The CDR3 length is 15 residues. The ends were cut back, 0 bases at V and 0 bases at J, with 9 bases in the middle. The CDR3 reads CASSVAPTNQETQYF. CDR3 sequence (DNA): TGTGCCAGCAGCGTAGCGCCGACGAACCAAGAGACCCAGTACTTC.

CDR3 in DNA: TGTGCCAGCAGCTTAACCGGGACAGGGATTTCCTACGAGCAGTACGTC. Translation: CASSLTGTGISYEQYV. The V gene is TRBV5-4, the J gene TRBJ2-7, with 9 bases identical to TRBD1. The germline V gene has CDR1 SGHNT and CDR2 YYREEE (reference sequence). This CDR3 has 16 amino acids. Trimming removed 2 bases from V and 1 base from J; junction bases left unmatched: 7.

The CDR3 region has the DNA TGTGCCAGCAGTTCTCCCTTGGGCGGGGGGCTCCCAGATACGCAGTATTTT. Amino acid sequence: CASSSPLGGGLPDTQYF. The chain couples TRBV6-2 or TRBV6-3 to TRBJ2-3; 8 bases align to TRBD2. J lost 4 bases, V lost 4 bases, and 13 bases had no gene match. Germline CDR1 MNHEY, CDR2 SVGEGT. This CDR3 has 17 residues.

The chain couples TRBV7-6 to TRBJ1-1; the D gene is possibly TRBD1 (5 bases). The CDR3 is 14 amino acids. The V end lost 2 bases, the J end lost 7 bases, and 14 bases lay between the germline ends. From germline, CDR1 is SGHVS and CDR2 FNYEAQ. CDR3 nucleotide sequence: TGTGCCAGCAGCTTATGGGTGGGGGGAGATGAAGCTTTCTTT. Translation gives CASSLWVGGDEAFF.

This clonotype appeared once. The chain uses TRBV27 and TRBJ2-7, with D perhaps matching TRBD1 or TRBD2 (5 bases each). CDR1 and CDR2 from the germline V gene are MNHEY and SMNVEV (reference sequence). The V end lost 3 bases, the J end lost 4 bases, and 10 bases lay between the germline ends. This CDR3 comprises 13 residues. The CDR3 nucleotides read TGTGCCAGCAGTTTCTTCTGGGGGTACGAGCAGTACTTC. It is translated as CASSFFWGYEQYF.

The rearrangement uses TRBV20-1 and TRBJ1-2; D may be TRBD1 (6 bases). The CDR3 runs to 14 residues. The germline gives CDR1 DFQATT, CDR2 SNEGSKA (reference sequence). The CDR3 here is CTTDVVTGNYGYTF. CDR3 in DNA: TGCACTACCGATGTGGTGACAGGCAACTATGGCTACACCTTC.

This clonotype was seen at least ten times. The chain recombines TRBV28 with TRBJ2-1; 8 positions agree with TRBD2. The CDR3 has 13 residues. Germline V gene sequence: CDR1 MDHEN, CDR2 SYDVKM. The ends lost 1 base at V and 7 bases at J; junction bases unmatched: 0. The CDR3 nucleotides read TGTGCCAGCAGTTTATCGGGGGGGAATGAGCAGTTCTTC. Protein sequence: CASSLSGGNEQFF.

This clonotype was counted only a few times. This sequence joins TRBV4-1 and TRBJ1-2; no clear D gene. Trimming took off 4 bases at V and 4 bases at J, with 13 bases between the two ends. CDR3 length: 14 residues. CDR1 and CDR2 from the germline V gene are MGHRA and YSYEKL. This chain's CDR3 is CASSRQREPYGYTF. The CDR3 nucleotides are TGCGCCAGCAGCCGCCAACGGGAACCCTATGGCTACACCTTC.

V gene TRBV5-1 combines with J gene TRBJ1-1, with a weak D call TRBD1 (5 bases). CDR3 length: 13 amino acids. Trimming took 6 bases from V and 1 from J, leaving 10 bases between them. Germline CDR1 SGHRS, CDR2 YFSETQ. DNA for the CDR3: TGCGCCAGCAAGTGGGGCGGGAACACTGAAGCTTTCTTT. This encodes CASKWGGNTEAFF. Variable domain in full (rest from reference TRBV5-1 and TRBJ1-1): KAGVTQTPRYLIKTRGQQVTLSCSPISGHRSVSWYQQTPGQGLQFLFEYFSETQRNKGNFPGRFSGRQFSNSRSEMNVSTLELGDSALYLCASKWGGNTEAFFGQGTRLTVV.

V gene TRBV5-5 combines with J gene TRBJ1-1; maybe TRBD1 (5 bases). Between the trimmed V and J ends, which lost 0 bases and 6 bases, there was a span of 9 bases. This CDR3 is 13 amino acids long. Germline V gene lookup returns CDR1 SGHKS and CDR2 YYEKEE (reference sequence). The CDR3 region is CASSLDPRAEAFF. Here the CDR3 DNA reads TGTGCCAGCAGCTTGGATCCCAGGGCTGAAGCTTTCTTT.

This clonotype came up a few times. CDR3 bases: TGCGCCAGCAAATCGAGCGGGGGGGCCTACGAGCAGTACTTC. Translation gives CASKSSGGAYEQYF. The genes are TRBV10-2 and TRBJ2-7; 10 nucleotides agree with TRBD2. After removal of 7 bases from V and 2 bases from J, the junction contained 5 bases not matched to a gene. Looked up from germline, CDR1 is WSHSY and CDR2 is SAAADI. The CDR3 is made up of 14 amino acids.